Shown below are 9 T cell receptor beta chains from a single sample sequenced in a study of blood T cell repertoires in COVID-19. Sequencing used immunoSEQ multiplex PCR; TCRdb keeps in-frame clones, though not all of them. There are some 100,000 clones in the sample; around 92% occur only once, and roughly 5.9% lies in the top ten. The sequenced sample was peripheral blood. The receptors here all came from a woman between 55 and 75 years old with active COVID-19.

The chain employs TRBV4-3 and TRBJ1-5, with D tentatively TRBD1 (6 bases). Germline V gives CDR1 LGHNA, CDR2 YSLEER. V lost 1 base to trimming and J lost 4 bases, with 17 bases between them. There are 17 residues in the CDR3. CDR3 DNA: TGCGCCAGCAGCCAAGGCCCCACCGGGACAAGAAATCAGCCCCAGCATTTT. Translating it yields CASSQGPTGTRNQPQHF.

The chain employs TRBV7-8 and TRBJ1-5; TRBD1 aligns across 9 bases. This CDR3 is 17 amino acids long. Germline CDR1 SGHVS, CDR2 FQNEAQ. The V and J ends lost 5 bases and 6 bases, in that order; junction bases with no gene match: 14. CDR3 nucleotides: TGTGCCAGCAGCCCTCGGGACAGGGTGTTATACGGTCAGCCCCAGCATTTT. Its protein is CASSPRDRVLYGQPQHF.

Here the CDR3 reads CASRYGLKETQYF. The DNA for the CDR3 is TGTGCCAGCAGATATGGACTAAAAGAGACCCAGTACTTC. The chain joins TRBV28 to TRBJ2-5; tentatively, D is TRBD2 (6 bases). Trimming removed 6 bases from V and 3 bases from J, with 11 bases in between. The CDR3 is 13 amino acids. Germline CDR1 is MDHEN and CDR2 is SYDVKM.

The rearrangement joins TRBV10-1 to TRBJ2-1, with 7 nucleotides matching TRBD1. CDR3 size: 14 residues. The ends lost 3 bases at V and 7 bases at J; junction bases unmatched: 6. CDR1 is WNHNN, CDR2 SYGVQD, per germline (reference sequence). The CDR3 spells CASSDIEGANEQFF. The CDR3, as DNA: TGCGCCAGCAGTGATATCGAGGGGGCGAATGAGCAGTTCTTC.

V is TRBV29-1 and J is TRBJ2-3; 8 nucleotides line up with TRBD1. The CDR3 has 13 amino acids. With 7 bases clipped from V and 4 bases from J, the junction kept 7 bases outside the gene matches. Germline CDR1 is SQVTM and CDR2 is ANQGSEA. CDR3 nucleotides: TGCAGCGACAGAACAGGGGGTTCAGATACGCAGTATTTT. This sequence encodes CSDRTGGSDTQYF.

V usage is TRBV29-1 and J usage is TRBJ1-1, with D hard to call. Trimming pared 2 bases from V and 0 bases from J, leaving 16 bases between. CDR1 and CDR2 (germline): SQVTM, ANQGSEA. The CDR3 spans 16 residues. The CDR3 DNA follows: TGCAGCGTTGAATCCGGGTTCTTACGGTTGAACACTGAAGCTTTCTTT. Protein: CSVESGFLRLNTEAFF.

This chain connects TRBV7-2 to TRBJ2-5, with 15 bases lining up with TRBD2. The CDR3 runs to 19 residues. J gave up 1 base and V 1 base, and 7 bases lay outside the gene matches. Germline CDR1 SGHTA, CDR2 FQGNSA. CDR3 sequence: CASSLDWGLAGGTQETQYF. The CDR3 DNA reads TGTGCCAGCAGCTTAGATTGGGGACTAGCGGGGGGCACCCAAGAGACCCAGTACTTC.

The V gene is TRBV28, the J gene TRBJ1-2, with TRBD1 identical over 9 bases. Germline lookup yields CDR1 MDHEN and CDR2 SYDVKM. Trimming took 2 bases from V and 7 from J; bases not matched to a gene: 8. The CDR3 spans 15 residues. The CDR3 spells CASSLSTGGRSGYTF. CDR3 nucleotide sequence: TGTGCCAGCAGTTTAAGTACAGGGGGCAGGAGTGGCTACACCTTC.

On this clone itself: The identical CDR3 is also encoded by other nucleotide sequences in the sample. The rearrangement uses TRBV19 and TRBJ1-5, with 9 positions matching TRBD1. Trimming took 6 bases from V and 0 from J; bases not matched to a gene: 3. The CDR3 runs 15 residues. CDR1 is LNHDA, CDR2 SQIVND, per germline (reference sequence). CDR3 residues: CASRDRGHSNQPQHF. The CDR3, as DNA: TGTGCCAGTAGGGACAGGGGCCATAGCAATCAGCCCCAGCATTTT.